One T cell receptor (beta chain) is described in this entry. What it recognizes is unknown. The data originate from a study of OX40 agonist ivuxolimab in advanced cancers. Across the whole study: Patients with prior anti-PD-1, anti-PD-L1 or anti-CTLA-4 therapy were eligible; less than 50% had some. Study-wide findings and caveats: Normalized T-cell clonal expansion was also low in some nonresponders.

In germline, CDR1 is MNHEY, CDR2 SMNVEV (reference sequence). The CDR3 spans 14 residues. V lost 7 bases to trimming and J lost 1 base; unmatched junction nucleotides: 6. With baseline, cycle 4 day 1, and cycle 7 day 1 as timepoints, blood was sampled. Here immunoSEQ multiplex PCR was the method, and the copy in TCRdb shows in-frame clones only, minus some. The sample lists under 90,000 clones; around 87% were seen once. The material was CD4+ or CD8+ T cells sorted from blood, obtained in a trial of the OX40 agonist ivuxolimab. This receptor was taken from an adult with an advanced solid tumor such as melanoma, head and neck, liver or kidney cancer. J is TRBJ1-1 and V is TRBV27, with 7 nucleotides matching TRBD1. CDR3 nucleotides: TGTGCCAGCACCCCAGACAGGGCGAACACTGAAGCTTTCTTT. Encoded protein: CASTPDRANTEAFF.